These T cell receptor beta chains were read from a single sample in a study of cytomegalovirus exposure and HLA in healthy donors. Assay used: immunoSEQ multiplex PCR; TCRdb lists only in-frame clones, some missing. The data hold about 160,000 clones, with 79% observed a single time. The sequencing sample was made of PBMCs. These TCRs come from a man between 45 and 60 years old in good health and CMV-seropositive. Each CDR3 is given without its conserved first and last residue.

CDR3 protein: ASTSGERDEQY; J gene: TRBJ2-7; CDR3 length: 11; V gene: TRBV6-4
CDR3 protein: ASSEGLAGWVSETQY; J gene: TRBJ2-5; CDR3 length: 15; V gene: TRBV2
CDR3 protein: ASSFSSGGGLAQY; J gene: TRBJ2-5; CDR3 length: 13; V gene: TRBV5-1
CDR3 protein: AWSVRGGGGSSGNTIY; J gene: TRBJ1-3; CDR3 length: 16; V gene: TRBV30
CDR3 protein: SAKTGRNQPQH; J gene: TRBJ1-5; CDR3 length: 11; V gene: TRBV29-1
CDR3 protein: ASSTRWSEATDTQY; J gene: TRBJ2-3; CDR3 length: 14; V gene: TRBV28
CDR3 protein: ASSSSGRKRSYNEQF; J gene: TRBJ2-1; CDR3 length: 15; V gene: TRBV7-9
CDR3 protein: ASSFRVYRERNYEQY; J gene: TRBJ2-7; CDR3 length: 15; V gene: TRBV7-8
CDR3 protein: ASSELVSGPYNEQF; J gene: TRBJ2-1; CDR3 length: 14; V gene: TRBV25-1
CDR3 protein: ASSPGLVGNTIY; J gene: TRBJ1-3; CDR3 length: 12; V gene: TRBV19
CDR3 protein: ASSEALGGRYQPQH; J gene: TRBJ1-5; CDR3 length: 14; V gene: TRBV2
CDR3 protein: ASSETDRGTQY; J gene: TRBJ2-3; CDR3 length: 11; V gene: TRBV2
CDR3 protein: SSETSGSPDTQY; J gene: TRBJ2-3; CDR3 length: 12; V gene: TRBV29-1
CDR3 protein: ASSLYGGGETQY; J gene: TRBJ2-5; CDR3 length: 12; V gene: TRBV5-1
CDR3 protein: ASSVVLADTYEQY; J gene: TRBJ2-7; CDR3 length: 13; V gene: TRBV5-1
CDR3 protein: AISDRGVNTEAF; J gene: TRBJ1-1; CDR3 length: 12; V gene: TRBV10-3
CDR3 protein: ASSWGAGTGYDQETQY; J gene: TRBJ2-5; CDR3 length: 16; V gene: TRBV5-8
CDR3 protein: SSSPTGNYEQY; J gene: TRBJ2-7; CDR3 length: 11; V gene: TRBV7-9
CDR3 protein: ASPGWVDRYT; J gene: TRBJ1-2; CDR3 length: 10; V gene: TRBV2
CDR3 protein: ASSQGTDNVANEKLF; J gene: TRBJ1-4; CDR3 length: 15; V gene: TRBV4-1
CDR3 protein: ASSFSGRGNYEQY; J gene: TRBJ2-7; CDR3 length: 13; V gene: TRBV5-5
CDR3 protein: ATSTALGKSTEAF; J gene: TRBJ1-1; CDR3 length: 13; V gene: TRBV6-1
CDR3 protein: SSSTSGRAGDTQY; J gene: TRBJ2-3; CDR3 length: 13; V gene: TRBV7-9
CDR3 protein: ASRRLGDSAEQY; J gene: TRBJ2-7; CDR3 length: 12; V gene: TRBV6-5
CDR3 protein: ASSGTSVSTDTQY; J gene: TRBJ2-3; CDR3 length: 13; V gene: TRBV28
CDR3 protein: ASSLDITSGSVF; J gene: TRBJ2-1; CDR3 length: 12; V gene: TRBV5-4